The table lists the clone carrying this TCR beta chain with a few counts. Its antigen is undetermined. The identical CDR3 is also encoded by other nucleotide sequences in the sample. The ends lost 3 bases at V and 7 bases at J; junction bases unmatched: 5. The germline V gene encodes CDR1 MNHEY and CDR2 SVGAGI. The CDR3 covers 14 residues. Each donor was healthy, and each was a bone marrow donor. A multiplex PCR was run with 60 Vbeta primers and 13 Jbeta primers. Measured with immunoSEQ multiplex PCR; TCRdb has only the in-frame clones, and not every one. Of fewer than 200,000 clones listed, approximately 80% are singletons. The data are from a study of cytomegalovirus exposure and HLA in healthy donors. Broader study findings: A missense DCLRE1C variant was associated with V- and J-gene trimming of TCR beta chains in a later analysis, and an independent cohort replicated the association. Most TCR sequences proved rare, with some public TCRs found in many donors.

The chain recombines TRBV6-5 with TRBJ1-5; TRBD1 matches at 8 bases. The sequence was obtained from a man aged 35-49 years in good health and CMV-seropositive. Specimen: PBMCs. CDR3 region: CASSYSGGGQPQHF. The CDR3 DNA follows: TGTGCCAGCAGTTATTCAGGGGGCGGCCAGCCCCAGCATTTT.